The clone carrying this TCR beta chain was observed a few times. TCRdb keeps only in-frame clones here, not all; method: immunoSEQ multiplex PCR. The sample shows roughly 69,000 clones, 75% to 85% of them seen only once. This sample is part of a study of control samples from healthy donors and cancer patients. The trim removed 3 bases at V and 5 bases at J, leaving 3 bases unmatched. This CDR3 is 13 amino acids long. The chain combines TRBV12-3 or TRBV12-4 with TRBJ2-5, with 7 bases that match TRBD2. The source of this sequence is a man aged 60-69 years in good health. Sequencing was carried out using blood. The CDR3 region has the DNA TGTGCCAGCAGTTTCCATAGCGGGGAGACCCAGTACTTC. As protein: CASSFHSGETQYF.